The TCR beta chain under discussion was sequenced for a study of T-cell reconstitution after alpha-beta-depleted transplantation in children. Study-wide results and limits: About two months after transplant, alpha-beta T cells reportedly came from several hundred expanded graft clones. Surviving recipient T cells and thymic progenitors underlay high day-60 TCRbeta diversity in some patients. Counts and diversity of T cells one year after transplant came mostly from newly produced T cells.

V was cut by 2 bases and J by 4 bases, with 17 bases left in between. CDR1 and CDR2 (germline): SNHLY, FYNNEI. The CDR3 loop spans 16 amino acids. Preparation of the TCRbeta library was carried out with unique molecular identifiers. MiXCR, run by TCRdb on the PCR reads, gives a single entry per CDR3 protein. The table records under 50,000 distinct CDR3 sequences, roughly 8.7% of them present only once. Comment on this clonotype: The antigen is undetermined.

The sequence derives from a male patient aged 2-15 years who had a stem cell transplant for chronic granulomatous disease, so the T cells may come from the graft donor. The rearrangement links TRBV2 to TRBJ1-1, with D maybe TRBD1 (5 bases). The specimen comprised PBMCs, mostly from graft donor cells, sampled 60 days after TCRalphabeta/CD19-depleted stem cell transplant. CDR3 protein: CASSESQGGFVTEAFF. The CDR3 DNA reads TGTGCCAGCAGTGAAAGCCAGGGAGGATTCGTCACTGAAGCTTTCTTT.